Listed below are T cell receptor beta chains from one sample, sequenced in a study of tumor-infiltrating lymphocytes in primary liver carcinoma. TCRdb processed the multiplex PCR reads anew with MiXCR; each CDR3 protein has one entry. The sample carries around 35,000 distinct CDR3 sequences, 60% to 80% recorded once. The sequenced sample consisted of tumor-adjacent normal liver tissue. The receptor set was obtained from a man in his forties with primary liver carcinoma and hepatitis B virus infection. Each CDR3 is given with its conserved first and last residue. The D gene is left open where the match is weak. Clone size is stated in some rows and not others, as once, few, many or a class when expanded.

abundance,v_gene,d_gene,j_gene,CDR3aa,CDR3nt
many,TRBV28,-,TRBJ2-1,CASSLPQDGVGQFF,TGTGCCAGCAGTTTACCCCAGGACGGGGTCGGGCAGTTCTTC
-,TRBV28,TRBD1,TRBJ1-6,CISSLGQYNSPLHF,TGTATCAGCAGCCTGGGACAGTATAATTCACCCCTCCACTTT
medium-sized,TRBV6-1,-,TRBJ2-2,CASLLGWELFF,TGTGCCAGCCTCCTCGGATGGGAGCTGTTTTTT
-,TRBV7-6,-,TRBJ2-5,CASSLGAMGTQYF,TGTGCCAGCAGCTTAGGGGCTATGGGGACCCAGTACTTT
-,TRBV6-5,-,TRBJ2-3,CASNPGQEGTDTQYF,TGTGCCAGCAATCCAGGACAAGAGGGAACAGATACGCAATATTTT
-,TRBV11-2,-,TRBJ2-1,CASNSELYNEQFF,TGTGCCAGCAACTCGGAATTATACAATGAGCAGTTCTTC
-,TRBV13,TRBD2,TRBJ2-3,CASSLEHRGGSTDTRYF,TGTGCCAGCAGCTTAGAACATCGCGGGGGAAGCACAGATACTCGGTATTTT
-,TRBV11-3,TRBD2,TRBJ2-1,CASSLGREGLDEQFF,TGTGCCAGCAGCTTAGGGCGGGAGGGTCTGGATGAGCAGTTCTTC
many,TRBV6-2/TRBV6-3,-,TRBJ2-1,CASSYSSSYNEQFF,TGTGCCAGCAGTTACAGCAGCTCCTACAATGAGCAGTTCTTC
-,TRBV6-2/TRBV6-3,-,TRBJ1-1,CASSYPWVTPTAFF,TGTGCCAGCAGTTACCCCTGGGTGACCCCGACGGCTTTCTTT
-,TRBV10-3,-,TRBJ2-3,CAINESGSTDTQYF,TGTGCCATCAATGAGAGCGGTAGCACAGATACGCAGTATTTT
-,TRBV25-1,-,TRBJ2-3,CVSSEYPLTDTQYF,TGTGTCAGCAGTGAATATCCCCTCACAGATACGCAGTATTTT
medium-sized,TRBV6-5,-,TRBJ2-1,CASSYAMANEQFF,TGTGCCAGCAGTTACGCAATGGCCAATGAGCAGTTCTTC
-,TRBV30,-,TRBJ1-1,CACSGAEPFF,TGTGCCTGTAGTGGTGCTGAACCTTTCTTT
-,TRBV5-1,TRBD2,TRBJ2-3,CASSIAPSVDIRTSGFTDTQYF,TGCGCCAGCAGCATCGCCCCTAGTGTCGACATTAGGACTAGCGGATTCACAGATACGCAGTATTTT
-,TRBV5-6,TRBD2,TRBJ2-5,CASSPKGMGGKTQYF,TGTGCTAGCAGCCCCAAGGGGATGGGAGGGAAGACCCAGTACTTC
-,TRBV11-2,-,TRBJ2-6,CASGMGGDRDISLSGANVLTF,TGTGCCAGCGGCATGGGGGGAGACAGGGACATTTCCCTCTCTGGGGCCAACGTCCTAACTTTC
-,TRBV6-2/TRBV6-3,-,TRBJ2-3,CASNYSTSTDTQYF,TGTGCCAGCAATTACTCCACTAGCACAGATACGCAGTATTTT
-,TRBV6-5,-,TRBJ2-7,CASSPGTGCYEQYF,TGTGCCAGCAGTCCTGGGACGGGATGCTACGAGCAGTACTTC
many,TRBV6-2/TRBV6-3,-,TRBJ2-1,CASSPSATLSGEQFF,TGTGCCAGCAGTCCTAGCGCTACATTGAGTGGGGAGCAGTTCTTC
few,TRBV20-1,-,TRBJ2-3,CSGLGGASTDTQYF,TGCAGTGGTCTTGGGGGGGCAAGCACAGATACGCAGTATTTT
-,TRBV11-3,TRBD1,TRBJ2-2,CAGCLVTGGTGELFF,TGTGCCGGCTGCTTAGTGACAGGGGGCACCGGGGAGCTGTTTTTT
-,TRBV5-1,-,TRBJ2-2,CASSPVGHRNTGELFF,TGCGCCAGCAGCCCCGTGGGACATAGGAACACCGGGGAGCTGTTTTTT
-,TRBV11-2,TRBD1,TRBJ2-2,CASSLRDRYTGELLF,TGTGCTAGCAGCTTAAGGGACAGGTACACCGGGGAGCTGTTGTTT
-,TRBV6-2/TRBV6-3,-,TRBJ2-7,CASSYEVPSYQYF,TGTGCCAGCAGTTACGAGGTACCCTCCTATCAGTACTTC
-,TRBV6-5,TRBD2,TRBJ2-7,CTSSPSVWGEGYEQSF,TGTACCAGCAGTCCCTCCGTTTGGGGGGAGGGCTACGAGCAGTCCTTC
-,TRBV11-3,-,TRBJ2-3,CASSLDTDTQYF,TGTGCCAGCAGCTTAGATACAGATACGCAGTATTTT
-,TRBV7-8,TRBD2,TRBJ2-3,CASSHVLADDTDTQYF,TGTGCCAGCAGCCACGTACTAGCGGACGACACAGATACGCAGTATTTT
-,TRBV29-1,TRBD1,TRBJ2-3,CGVNHRGRANTEYF,TGCGGCGTCAACCATAGGGGGCGTGCGAATACGGAGTATTTT
-,TRBV6-5,TRBD1,TRBJ2-2,CASSYQDRVIGELFF,TGTGCCAGCAGCTATCAGGACAGGGTCATCGGGGAGCTGTTTTTT
few,TRBV29-1,-,TRBJ2-1,CNVAETPSVNEQFF,TGCAACGTTGCGGAGACCCCGAGCGTCAATGAGCAGTTCTTC
-,TRBV5-1,-,TRBJ2-1,CASSLGDNLNEQFF,TGTGCCAGCAGCTTGGGAGACAATCTCAATGAGCAGTTCTTC
many,TRBV28,-,TRBJ2-4,CASSPGGAKNIQYF,TGTGCCAGCAGTCCTGGGGGAGCCAAAAACATTCAGTACTTC
medium-sized,TRBV7-8,-,TRBJ2-3,CASSSTGGGYSDTQYF,TGTGCCAGCAGCTCAACAGGGGGGGGATATTCGGATACGCAGTATTTT
-,TRBV5-1,TRBD1,TRBJ2-1,CASSFFGTGTRNGQFF,TGCGCCAGCAGCTTTTTTGGGACAGGGACGAGAAATGGGCAGTTCTTC
-,TRBV4-1,-,TRBJ2-7,CTSSQDRSNTYEQYF,TGCACCAGCAGCCAAGATCGGAGCAATACCTACGAACAGTACTTC
-,TRBV6-6,-,TRBJ2-7,CASTPGLSHERYF,TGTGCCAGCACCCCAGGACTCTCCCACGAGCGGTACTTC
-,TRBV6-1,TRBD2,TRBJ2-1,CASTEGAGGYDEQFF,TGTGCCAGCACTGAAGGAGCGGGAGGATACGATGAGCAGTTCTTC
-,TRBV10-2,TRBD2,TRBJ2-3,CASSESKAGVDMQYF,TGCGCCAGTAGTGAGTCAAAAGCGGGAGTGGATATGCAGTATTTT
-,TRBV6-1,TRBD2,TRBJ2-3,CTSSELAGGSDTQYF,TGTACCAGCAGTGAACTAGCGGGAGGGTCAGATACGCAGTATTTT
-,TRBV6-2/TRBV6-3,TRBD1,TRBJ2-1,CAGSLLDRGHNEQFF,TGTGCCGGCAGCTTACTCGACAGGGGCCACAATGAGCAGTTCTTC
many,TRBV6-5,TRBD2,TRBJ2-3,CASSLSDLAGGTQYF,TGTGCCAGCAGTCTGTCCGATCTAGCGGGAGGGACGCAGTATTTT
-,TRBV6-2/TRBV6-3,-,TRBJ2-7,CASNDAKGWYEQYF,TGTGCCAGCAACGACGCCAAGGGATGGTACGAACAGTACTTC
-,TRBV12-3/TRBV12-4,-,TRBJ2-7,CACGLVAGLGLYEQYF,TGTGCCTGCGGTTTAGTCGCGGGTCTCGGTCTCTACGAGCAGTACTTC
-,TRBV6-5,TRBD2,TRBJ2-1,CANSYSGTSGRGNEQFF,TGTGCCAATAGTTACTCCGGGACTAGCGGGAGAGGGAATGAACAGTTCTTC
-,TRBV7-9,-,TRBJ2-2,CASNLIDTGELFF,TGTGCCAGCAACTTAATTGACACCGGGGAGCTGTTTTTT
-,TRBV10-3,TRBD2,TRBJ2-7,CAIGHGTSDSYEQYF,TGTGCCATCGGCCACGGGACTAGCGACTCCTACGAGCAGTACTTC
-,TRBV4-2,-,TRBJ2-6,CASSQEAGSGANIPTF,TGTGCCAGCAGCCAAGAAGCAGGCTCTGGGGCCAACATCCCGACTTTC
-,TRBV20-1,-,TRBJ2-7,CSARVRTGIHEQYF,TGCAGTGCTAGGGTTCGGACGGGAATCCACGAGCAGTACTTC
-,TRBV12-3/TRBV12-4,TRBD2,TRBJ2-5,CVSIPREDLLAQYF,TGTGTCAGCATCCCCCGGGAGGATCTGTTGGCCCAGTACTTC
-,TRBV6-2/TRBV6-3,TRBD2,TRBJ2-3,CVNSYDKAGVNDTQYF,TGTGTCAACAGTTACGACAAGGCGGGAGTAAATGATACGCAGTATTTT
-,TRBV11-2,-,TRBJ2-4,CASSIGTRDNIQYF,TGTGCCAGCAGCATCGGGACACGGGATAACATTCAGTACTTC
once,TRBV6-1,TRBD1,TRBJ2-7,CVHGRPWDSSYEQYF,TGTGTCCACGGAAGACCCTGGGACAGCTCCTACGAGCAGTACTTC
many,TRBV15,TRBD2,TRBJ2-3,CATSKGSGRELDTQYF,TGTGCCACCAGCAAAGGGAGCGGGAGGGAATTAGATACGCAGTATTTT
-,TRBV11-2,-,TRBJ2-5,CASSLRLAGDSNESQYF,TGTGCCAGCAGCTTAAGACTGGCGGGTGACTCGAACGAGAGCCAGTACTTC
-,TRBV6-1,-,TRBJ2-7,CASSDGYEQYF,TGTGCCAGCAGTGACGGGTACGAGCAGTACTTC
-,TRBV4-2,-,TRBJ1-1,CASSHDIAGDTEAFF,TGTGCCAGTAGCCATGATATCGCCGGGGACACTGAAGCTTTCTTT
few,TRBV5-4,-,TRBJ2-3,CASSLLGDRPNTDTQYF,TGTGCCAGCAGCCTGCTGGGAGACCGACCTAACACAGATACGCAGTATTTT